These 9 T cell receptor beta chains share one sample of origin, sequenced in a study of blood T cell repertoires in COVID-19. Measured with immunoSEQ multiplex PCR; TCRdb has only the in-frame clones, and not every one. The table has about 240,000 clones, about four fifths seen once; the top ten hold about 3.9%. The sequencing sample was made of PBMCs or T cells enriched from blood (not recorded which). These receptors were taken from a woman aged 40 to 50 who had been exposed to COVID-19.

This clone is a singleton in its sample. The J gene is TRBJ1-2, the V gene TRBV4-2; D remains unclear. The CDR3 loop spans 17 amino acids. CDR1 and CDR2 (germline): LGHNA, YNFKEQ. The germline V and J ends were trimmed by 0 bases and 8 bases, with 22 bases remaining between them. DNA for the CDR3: TGTGCCAGCAGCCAAGATGGCCCAGTGCAGGAGGTGTCGGGCTACACCTTC. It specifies CASSQDGPVQEVSGYTF.

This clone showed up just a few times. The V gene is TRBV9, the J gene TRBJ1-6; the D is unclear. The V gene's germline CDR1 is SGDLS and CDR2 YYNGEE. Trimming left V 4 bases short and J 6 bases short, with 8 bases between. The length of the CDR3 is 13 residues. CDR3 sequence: CASSPDTNSPLHF. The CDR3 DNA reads TGTGCCAGCAGCCCAGATACTAATTCACCCCTCCACTTT.

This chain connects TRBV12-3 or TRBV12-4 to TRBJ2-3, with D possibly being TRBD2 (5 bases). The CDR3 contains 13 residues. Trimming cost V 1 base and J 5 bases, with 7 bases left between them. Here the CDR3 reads CASSLGEGDTQYF. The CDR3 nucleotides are TGTGCCAGCAGTTTAGGAGAGGGAGATACGCAGTATTTT.

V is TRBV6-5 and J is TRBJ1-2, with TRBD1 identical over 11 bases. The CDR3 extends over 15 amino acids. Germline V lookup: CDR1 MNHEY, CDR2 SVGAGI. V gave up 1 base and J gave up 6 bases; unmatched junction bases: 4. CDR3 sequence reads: CASSYWGQGVDGYTF. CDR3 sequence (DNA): TGTGCCAGCAGTTACTGGGGACAGGGGGTAGATGGCTACACCTTC.

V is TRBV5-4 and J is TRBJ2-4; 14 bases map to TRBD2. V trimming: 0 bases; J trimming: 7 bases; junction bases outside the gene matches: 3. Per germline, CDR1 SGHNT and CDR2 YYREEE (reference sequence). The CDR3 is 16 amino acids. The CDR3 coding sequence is TGTGCCAGCAGCTTGGGGACTAGCGGGGGGCCGAACATTCAGTACTTC. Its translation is CASSLGTSGGPNIQYF.

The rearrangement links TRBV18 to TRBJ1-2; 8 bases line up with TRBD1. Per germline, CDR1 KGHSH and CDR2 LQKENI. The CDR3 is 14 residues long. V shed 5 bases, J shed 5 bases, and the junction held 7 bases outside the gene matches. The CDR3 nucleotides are TGTGCCAGCTCATTAGGACAGGGAGCGTATGGCTACACCTTC. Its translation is CASSLGQGAYGYTF.

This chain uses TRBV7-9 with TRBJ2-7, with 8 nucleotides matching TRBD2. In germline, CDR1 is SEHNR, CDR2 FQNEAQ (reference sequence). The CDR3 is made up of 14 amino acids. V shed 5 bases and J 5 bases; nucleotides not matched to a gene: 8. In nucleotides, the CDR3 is TGTGCCAGCAGCGCCGCGGGGGGCCGGGACGAGCAGTACTTC. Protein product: CASSAAGGRDEQYF.

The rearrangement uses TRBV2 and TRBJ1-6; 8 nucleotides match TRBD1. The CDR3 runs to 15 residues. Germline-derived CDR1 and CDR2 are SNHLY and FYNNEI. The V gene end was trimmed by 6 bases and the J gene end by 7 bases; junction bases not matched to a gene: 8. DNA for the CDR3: TGTGCCAGCAGCGACGGAACAGGGGGAAATTCACCCCTCCACTTT. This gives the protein CASSDGTGGNSPLHF.

This CDR3 is CASSLGLQLGRSGELFF. The DNA of the CDR3 is TGTGCCAGCAGTTTGGGGCTTCAACTAGGGAGGTCCGGGGAGCTGTTTTTT. V usage is TRBV27 and J usage is TRBJ2-2, with a weak D call TRBD2 (6 bases). Trimming pared 3 bases from V and 6 bases from J, leaving 20 bases between. CDR3 length: 17 residues. Germline CDR1 MNHEY, CDR2 SMNVEV (reference sequence).